Given below is one T cell receptor (beta chain) in context. The antigen remains unidentified. Sequencing was performed with immunoSEQ multiplex PCR; in TCRdb, only in-frame clones are kept and a portion is missing. The sample includes approximately 97,000 clones, more than 70% seen only once; the top ten take 13% to 15%. No infections or other immune events were documented during collection. The data are from a study of identifying expanded T cells in peripheral blood. Germline V gene sequence: CDR1 PRHDT, CDR2 FYEKMQ (reference sequence). V lost 3 bases and J lost 10, with 9 bases in between. This CDR3 has 11 residues. Study observations and caveats: Variance in clone template counts between approximately two-week samples significantly increased with total template count across all healthy donors. Over two and four weeks, about 15 and 19 clones changed, versus 1.2 between replicates.

This TCR was sampled from a person aged 18 to 69 in good health. The chain combines TRBV13 with TRBJ1-1; D call uncertain. The sequenced sample was blood. CDR3 amino acids: CASSLREGAFF. The CDR3 DNA follows: TGTGCCAGCAGCTTGAGGGAGGGAGCTTTCTTT.